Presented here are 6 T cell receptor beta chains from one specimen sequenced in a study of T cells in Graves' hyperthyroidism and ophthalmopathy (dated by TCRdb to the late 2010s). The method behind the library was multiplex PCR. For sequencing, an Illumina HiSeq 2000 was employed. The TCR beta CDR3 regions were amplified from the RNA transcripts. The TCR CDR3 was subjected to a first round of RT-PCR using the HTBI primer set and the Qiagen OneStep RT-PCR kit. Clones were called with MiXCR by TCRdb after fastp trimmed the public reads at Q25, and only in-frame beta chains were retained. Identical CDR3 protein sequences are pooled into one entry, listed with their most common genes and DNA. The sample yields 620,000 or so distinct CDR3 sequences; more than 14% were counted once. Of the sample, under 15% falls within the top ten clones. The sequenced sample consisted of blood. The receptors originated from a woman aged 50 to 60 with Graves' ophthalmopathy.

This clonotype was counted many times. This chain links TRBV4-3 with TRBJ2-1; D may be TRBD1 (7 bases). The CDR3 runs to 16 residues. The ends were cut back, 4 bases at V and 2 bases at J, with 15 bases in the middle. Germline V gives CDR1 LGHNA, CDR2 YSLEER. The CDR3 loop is CASSPQTGRTYNEQFF. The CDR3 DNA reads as TGCGCCAGCAGCCCCCAGACAGGGAGGACCTACAATGAGCAGTTCTTC.

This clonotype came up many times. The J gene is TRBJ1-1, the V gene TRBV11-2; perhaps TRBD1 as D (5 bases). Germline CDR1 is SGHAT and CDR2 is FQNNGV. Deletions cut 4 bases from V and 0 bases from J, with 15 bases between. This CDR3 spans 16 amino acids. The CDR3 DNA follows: TGTGCCAGCAGCTGGGGAATGGGGGTAATGAACACTGAAGCTTTCTTT. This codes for CASSWGMGVMNTEAFF. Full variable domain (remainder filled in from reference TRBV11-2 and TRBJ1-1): EAGVAQSPRYKIIEKRQSVAFWCNPISGHATLYWYQQILGQGPKLLIQFQNNGVVDDSQLPKDRFSAERLKGVDSTLKIQPAKLEDSAVYLCASSWGMGVMNTEAFFGQGTRLTVV.

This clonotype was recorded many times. The CDR3 here is CASSYSFGNYGYTF. The CDR3 DNA is TGTGCCAGCAGTTACTCGTTCGGAAACTATGGCTACACCTTC. The chain uses TRBV6-5 and TRBJ1-2; D is undetermined. Trimming removed 0 bases from V and 2 bases from J, with 7 bases in between. Germline V gene sequence: CDR1 MNHEY, CDR2 SVGAGI. The CDR3 runs 14 residues.

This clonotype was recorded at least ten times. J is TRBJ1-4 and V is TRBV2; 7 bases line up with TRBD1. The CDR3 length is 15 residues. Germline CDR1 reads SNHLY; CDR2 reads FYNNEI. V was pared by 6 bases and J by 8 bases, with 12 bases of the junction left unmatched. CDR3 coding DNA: TGTGCCAGCAGAACCTTGACAGGGAAAGACGAAAAACTGTTTTTT. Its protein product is CASRTLTGKDEKLFF.

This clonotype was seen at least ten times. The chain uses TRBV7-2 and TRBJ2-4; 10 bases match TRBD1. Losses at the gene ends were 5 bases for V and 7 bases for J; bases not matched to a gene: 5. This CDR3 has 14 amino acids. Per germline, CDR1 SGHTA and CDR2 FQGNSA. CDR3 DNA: TGTGCCAGCAGCCCGACAGGGGGCAATAACATTCAGTACTTC. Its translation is CASSPTGGNNIQYF. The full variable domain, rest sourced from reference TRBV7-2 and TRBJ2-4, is GAGVSQSPSNKVTEKGKDVELRCDPISGHTALYWYRQSLGQGLEFLIYFQGNSAPDKSGLPSDRFSAERTGGSVSTLTIQRTQQEDSAVYLCASSPTGGNNIQYFGAGTRLSVL.

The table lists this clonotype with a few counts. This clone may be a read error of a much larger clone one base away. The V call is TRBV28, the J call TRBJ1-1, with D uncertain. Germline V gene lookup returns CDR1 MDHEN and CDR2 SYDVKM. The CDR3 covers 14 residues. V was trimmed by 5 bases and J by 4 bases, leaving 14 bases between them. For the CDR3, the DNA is TGTGCCAGCAGTCCCTATCTCAGGAGCACTGAAGCTTTCTTT. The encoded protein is CASSPYLRSTEAFF.